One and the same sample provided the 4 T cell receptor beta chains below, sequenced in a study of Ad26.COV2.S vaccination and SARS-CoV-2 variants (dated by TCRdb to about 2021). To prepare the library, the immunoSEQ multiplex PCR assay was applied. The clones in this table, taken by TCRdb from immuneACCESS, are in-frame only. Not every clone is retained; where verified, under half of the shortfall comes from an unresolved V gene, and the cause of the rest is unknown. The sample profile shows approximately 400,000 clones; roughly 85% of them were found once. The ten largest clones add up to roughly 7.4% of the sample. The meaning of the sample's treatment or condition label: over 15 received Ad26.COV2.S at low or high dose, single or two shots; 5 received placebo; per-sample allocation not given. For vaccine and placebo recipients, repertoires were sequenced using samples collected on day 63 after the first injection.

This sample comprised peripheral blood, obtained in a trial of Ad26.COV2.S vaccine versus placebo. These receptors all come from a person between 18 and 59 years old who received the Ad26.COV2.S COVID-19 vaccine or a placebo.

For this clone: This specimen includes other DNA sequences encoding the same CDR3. CDR3 in amino acids: CASSPSGKETQYF. The CDR3 DNA reads as TGTGCCAGCTCACCCAGCGGCAAAGAGACCCAGTACTTC. The V call is TRBV18, the J call TRBJ2-5; TRBD2 is a possible D gene (5 bases). CDR1 and CDR2 from the germline V gene are KGHSH and LQKENI. The CDR3 is made up of 13 amino acids. V dropped 3 bases and J dropped 3 bases, with 8 bases sitting between them.

CDR3 bases: TGTGCCAGTAGTTGGGGCCCAGGTAGATACGAGCAGTACTTC. Translating gives CASSWGPGRYEQYF. The gene calls are TRBV19 and TRBJ2-7; TRBD1 might be the D (5 bases). The CDR3 has 14 residues. The V and J ends lost 5 bases and 4 bases respectively, with 15 bases between them. The germline V gene has CDR1 LNHDA and CDR2 SQIVND (reference sequence).

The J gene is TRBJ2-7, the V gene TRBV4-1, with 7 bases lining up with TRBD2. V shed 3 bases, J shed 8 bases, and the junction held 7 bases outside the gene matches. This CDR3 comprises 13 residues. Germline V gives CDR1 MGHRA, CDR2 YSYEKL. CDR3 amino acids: CASSQVSGSKQYF. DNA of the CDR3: TGCGCCAGCAGCCAGGTTAGCGGGTCTAAGCAGTACTTC.

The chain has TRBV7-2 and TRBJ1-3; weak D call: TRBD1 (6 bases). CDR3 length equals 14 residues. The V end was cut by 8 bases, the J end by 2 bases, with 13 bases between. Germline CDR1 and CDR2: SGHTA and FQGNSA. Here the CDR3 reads CASSAAGAGNTIYF. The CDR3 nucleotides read TGTGCCAGCTCCGCGGCAGGGGCTGGAAACACCATATATTTT.